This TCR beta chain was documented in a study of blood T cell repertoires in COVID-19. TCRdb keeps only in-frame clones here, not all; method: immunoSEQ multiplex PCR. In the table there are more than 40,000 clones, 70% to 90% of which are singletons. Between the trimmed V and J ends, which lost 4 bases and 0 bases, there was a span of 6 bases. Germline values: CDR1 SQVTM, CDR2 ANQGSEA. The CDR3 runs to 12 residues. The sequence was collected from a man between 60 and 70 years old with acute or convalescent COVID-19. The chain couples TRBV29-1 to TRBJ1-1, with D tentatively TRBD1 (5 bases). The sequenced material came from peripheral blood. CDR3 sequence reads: CSVGGVNTEAFF. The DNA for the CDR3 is TGCAGCGTTGGGGGGGTGAACACTGAAGCTTTCTTT.